What follows is one TCR beta chain and its context. Its antigen target is currently unknown. Base-call qualities are not available, and no considerably larger clone is one nucleotide away. V and J are truncated by 9 bases and 8 bases respectively, leaving an intervening sequence of 17 bases. The CDR3 goes from the cysteine to the phenylalanine over 12 residues. Only the CDR3 DNA is retained, 36 bases long and in frame from the first base. CDR1 SGHNT and CDR2 YYREEE are derived from the germline V gene (reference sequence). The collaborating institutions used their own protocols to collect whole blood in K2EDTA tubes. For TCRbeta analysis, collaborators shipped samples in one of three forms: frozen whole blood, isolated PBMCs, or DNA extracted from either of those sample types. The data belong to a study of blood T cell repertoires in COVID-19 (dated by TCRdb to the early 2020s). Some background on the complete study: The collaborator samples originated in the United States, Italy and Spain and spanned the acute and convalescent phases of COVID-19. The prospective study material was composed of cDNA or gDNA derived from T cells, B-cell-depleted T cells, or PBMCs. Deeply sampled blood TCRbeta repertoires from subjects exposed to, actively infected with, or recovered from COVID-19 were included in the dataset. The repertoires were released in a freely available public database intended as a resource for research on the immune response to SARS-CoV-2. The samples were drawn from two sources: the first 160 participants of the ongoing ImmuneRACE study, and 950 to 1,500 subjects contributed by 6 global collaborators. The sample metadata nearly always contained a de-identified subject ID, COVID-19 status, age in years and sex. HLA class I and class II types, where available, came from metadata supplied by the sample provider rather than from assay-based typing. Study-level results and caveats: The quantity of clinical and demographic metadata differed by source and by participant and was supplied without curation.

The immunoSEQ Assay, a bias-controlled multiplex PCR, was used to amplify TCRbeta CDR3 regions from genomic DNA. The paper's data handling went like this. Within the assay, amplification of reference gene primers was used to estimate how many nucleated cells each sample contained. To quantify the absolute abundance of each unique TCRbeta CDR3 rearrangement, sequence reads were collapsed and filtered. Productive Simpson clonality was computed per sample as the square root of Simpson's diversity index over productive rearrangements. TCRdb's version of the immuneACCESS table is confined to in-frame rearrangements and falls short of the full clone set. An unresolved V gene accounts for under half of the shortfall where checked; the remainder is of unknown origin. The DNA was the basis for D and trimming; V, J and clone size are from that table. The sample table contains more than 25,000 clones; only one count was recorded for around 90% of them. More than 7% of the sample is in the top ten clones.

This sequence was found in a man between 65 and 79 years old with active or convalescent COVID-19. Sequencing input: peripheral blood. This chain is built from TRBV5-4 and TRBJ1-2; confidence is insufficient to name the D gene. DNA sequence: TGTGCCACTCGGGGAGGAGTTTGGGGCTACACCTTC. It translates to CATRGGVWGYTF.